These 29 T cell receptor beta chains were sequenced from one sample in a study of beta chain features in type 1 diabetes. Which antigens these TCRs recognize remains unknown. Every isolated RNA sample was fully reverse transcribed, so sequencing captured expressed TCRB transcripts. TCRdb's table, derived via immunoSEQ multiplex PCR, lists solely in-frame clones and lacks some. Counted here are 600,000 to 700,000 clones, around an eighth occurring once; the ten biggest clones make up approximately 0.02%. General study findings and limits: Among all four CD4+ subsets, Type 1 diabetes patients had TCRB CDR3s that were moderately but significantly shorter.

The specimen was naive CD4+ T cells from blood. These receptors were obtained from a man younger than 35 with type 1 diabetes.

This chain connects TRBV12-5 to TRBJ1-6; D ambiguous. Germline CDR1 reads LGHNT; CDR2 reads FRNRAP. This CDR3 comprises 12 residues. V lost 0 bases to trimming and J lost 8 bases, with 2 bases between them. This chain's CDR3 is CASGLVDSPLHF. In nucleotides, the CDR3 is TGTGCTAGTGGTTTGGTGGATTCACCCCTCCACTTT.

This clone has more than one count but fewer than ten. Distinct nucleotide sequences in the sample also encode this CDR3. The chain carries TRBV5-1 and TRBJ1-5, with D maybe TRBD1 (6 bases). In germline, CDR1 is SGHRS, CDR2 YFSETQ. This CDR3 comprises 15 residues. V lost 4 bases to trimming and J lost 0 bases, with 11 bases between them. The CDR3 DNA reads as TGCGCCAGCAGCCCGGGACAAGTTAGCAATCAGCCCCAGCATTTT. The encoded protein is CASSPGQVSNQPQHF.

This clone has just a few counts. This chain joins TRBV28 and TRBJ2-1, with 7 bases fitting TRBD2. V lost 8 bases to trimming and J lost 6 bases; unmatched junction nucleotides: 10. Germline V CDR1 and CDR2: MDHEN, SYDVKM. The CDR3 is 14 amino acids. The CDR3 loop reads CASHLGREGNEQFF. For the CDR3, the DNA is TGTGCCAGCCATCTGGGTAGGGAGGGCAATGAGCAGTTCTTC.

This clone was found a few times. This chain joins TRBV21-1 and TRBJ2-1; the DNA was not compared with TRBD2, the D call given in the table. TRBV21-1 is designated a pseudogene. The CDR3 runs to 14 residues. The CDR3 spells CASSGTSSYNEQFF. The CDR3 DNA reads TGTGCCAGCAGCGGAACTAGCTCCTACAATGAGCAGTTCTTC.

This clone showed up just a few times. The CDR3 loop is CASSLPGLAPTGELFF. CDR3 coding DNA: TGTGCCAGCAGCTTACCGGGACTAGCTCCCACCGGGGAGCTGTTTTTT. This sequence joins TRBV5-4 and TRBJ2-2; 9 bases are shared with TRBD2. The germline V gene encodes CDR1 SGHNT and CDR2 YYREEE (reference sequence). This CDR3 spans 16 amino acids. Trimming removed 2 bases from V and 4 bases from J; junction bases left unmatched: 6.

This chain links TRBV11-2 with TRBJ1-1, with 7 bases lining up with TRBD1. V lost 6 bases to trimming and J lost 7 bases; unmatched junction nucleotides: 8. The germline CDR1 and CDR2 sequences are SGHAT and FQNNGV. The CDR3 spans 13 residues. CDR3 bases: TGTGCCAGCAGGATCCAGGACAGGTTTGAAGCTTTCTTT. Translating gives CASRIQDRFEAFF.

The gene calls are TRBV9 and TRBJ1-1; D uncertain. From germline, CDR1 is SGDLS and CDR2 YYNGEE. The CDR3 has 13 residues. Trimming removed 0 bases from V and 3 bases from J, with 6 bases in between. The CDR3 sequence is CASSVASDTEAFF. The CDR3 nucleotides are TGTGCCAGCAGCGTAGCTTCCGACACTGAAGCTTTCTTT.

This clone came up a few times. The chain links TRBV7-6 to TRBJ1-2; a possible D gene is TRBD1 (6 bases). Germline V gene sequence: CDR1 SGHVS, CDR2 FNYEAQ. The germline V and J ends were trimmed by 5 bases and 4 bases, with 11 bases remaining between them. This CDR3 has 13 amino acids. CDR3 residues: CASSQQGAYGYTF. CDR3 bases: TGTGCCAGCAGCCAACAGGGAGCCTATGGCTACACCTTC.

The J gene is TRBJ2-1, the V gene TRBV2, with TRBD1 as a possible D gene (6 bases). V was cut by 0 bases and J by 8 bases, with 14 bases left in between. This CDR3 spans 15 amino acids. Germline V gene lookup returns CDR1 SNHLY and CDR2 FYNNEI. The CDR3 loop is CASSEAHWGRDEQFF. DNA of the CDR3: TGTGCCAGCAGTGAAGCGCACTGGGGGCGGGATGAGCAGTTCTTC.

The chain employs TRBV5-8 and TRBJ1-1; no clear D. Trimming pared 4 bases from V and 5 bases from J, leaving 6 bases between. The CDR3 is made up of 11 amino acids. CDR1 and CDR2 (germline): SGHTS, YDEGEE. The CDR3 sequence: CASSGETEAFF. In DNA form, the CDR3 reads TGTGCCAGCAGCGGAGAGACTGAAGCTTTCTTT.

The sample holds a few counts of this clone. This chain joins TRBV28 and TRBJ2-1; D tentatively reads TRBD1 or TRBD2 (6 bases each). V lost 5 bases to trimming and J lost 6 bases, with 14 bases between them. The CDR3 sequence is 14 residues long. Germline-derived CDR1 and CDR2 are MDHEN and SYDVKM. In DNA, the CDR3 is TGTGCCAGCAGTACAGGGAAGGGGGGCAATGAGCAGTTCTTC. This translates into CASSTGKGGNEQFF.

The CDR3 protein is CSALTGETQYF. The CDR3 bases are TGCAGTGCATTGACAGGGGAGACCCAGTACTTC. The rearrangement joins TRBV20-1 to TRBJ2-5; 7 bases are shared with TRBD1. In germline, CDR1 is DFQATT, CDR2 SNEGSKA (reference sequence). V gave up 6 bases and J gave up 5 bases; unmatched junction bases: 3. The length of the CDR3 is 11 residues.

In its sample, this clone was seen a few times. The CDR3 DNA reads as TGTGCCATCAGCGCCGGCCCAGGGTTCGCCAATCAGCCCCAGCATTTT. Translation: CAISAGPGFANQPQHF. The chain uses TRBV10-3 and TRBJ1-5; D may be TRBD1 (5 bases). This CDR3 region has 16 residues. Per germline, CDR1 ENHRY and CDR2 SYGVKD. V lost 6 bases and J 3 bases, leaving 18 bases between the germline ends.

The chain couples TRBV19 to TRBJ1-1; possible D gene TRBD1, 6 bases. CDR1 LNHDA and CDR2 SQIVND come from the germline V gene (reference sequence). The length of the CDR3 is 14 residues. Trimming shortened V by 1 base and J by 7 bases, and 13 bases separated the two germline ends. The DNA of the CDR3 is TGTGCCAGTAGTATAGCAAGGGGGGATTTTGAAGCTTTCTTT. Protein sequence: CASSIARGDFEAFF.

The chain couples TRBV7-9 to TRBJ1-1; D unclear. Germline assignment: CDR1 SEHNR and CDR2 FQNEAQ (reference sequence). The CDR3 length is 12 residues. The V end lost 4 bases, the J end lost 1 base, and 4 bases lay between the germline ends. CDR3: CASSWGNTEAFF. The CDR3 DNA reads TGTGCCAGCAGCTGGGGGAACACTGAAGCTTTCTTT.

Only a few counts were recorded for this clone. J is TRBJ2-1 and V is TRBV5-1; D gene ambiguous. Trimming took 2 bases from V and 7 from J, leaving 16 bases between them. The CDR3 is made up of 15 amino acids. Germline V gene data show CDR1 as SGHRS and CDR2 as YFSETQ. This CDR3 reads CASSFLTGTTNEQFF. DNA of the CDR3: TGCGCCAGCAGCTTCTTGACGGGCACTACAAATGAGCAGTTCTTC.

This clone was found a few times. The V gene is TRBV4-1, the J gene TRBJ2-4; possible D gene TRBD2, 6 bases. Germline-derived CDR1 and CDR2 are MGHRA and YSYEKL. V was trimmed by 0 bases and J by 0 bases, leaving 12 bases between them. The CDR3 spans 17 residues. The CDR3 spells CASSQEGGVLAKNIQYF. The CDR3 nucleotides are TGCGCCAGCAGCCAAGAAGGCGGGGTACTAGCCAAAAACATTCAGTACTTC.

This clone came up a few times. The chain employs TRBV7-8 and TRBJ2-2; D is unresolved. The CDR3 extends over 13 amino acids. Germline V gene lookup returns CDR1 SGHVS and CDR2 FQNEAQ. The V gene lost 2 bases and the J gene lost 4 bases, with 5 bases spanning the gap. CDR3 in amino acids: CASSLRGTGELFF. The CDR3 DNA reads as TGTGCCAGCAGCTTACGTGGCACCGGGGAGCTGTTTTTT.

This clone has more than one count but fewer than ten. The chain couples TRBV5-4 to TRBJ2-1, with TRBD2 identical over 10 bases. CDR3 size: 15 residues. The J segment lost 2 bases and the V segment lost 4 bases, leaving 3 bases of the junction unmatched. CDR1 and CDR2 from the germline V gene are SGHNT and YYREEE (reference sequence). The CDR3 bases are TGTGCCAGCAGCACAGCGGGGGGGCCCTACAATGAGCAGTTCTTC. Residues: CASSTAGGPYNEQFF.

The chain uses TRBV28 and TRBJ2-1, with D unclear. The ends were cut back, 3 bases at V and 6 bases at J, with 9 bases in the middle. Germline V gene data show CDR1 as MDHEN and CDR2 as SYDVKM. This CDR3 is 13 amino acids long. CDR3 nucleotide sequence: TGTGCCAGCAGTTTTGGGCAGACCAATGAGCAGTTCTTC. Translating it yields CASSFGQTNEQFF.

V is TRBV27 and J is TRBJ1-6; TRBD1 is a possible D gene (5 bases). V was shortened by 11 bases and J by 10 bases, with 27 bases between the two germline ends. The length of the CDR3 is 16 residues. In germline, CDR1 is MNHEY, CDR2 SMNVEV (reference sequence). The CDR3 coding sequence is TGTGCCTTAATCGGGGAGGGGCCACAAGGCGTGTCACCCCTCCACTTT. Translated: CALIGEGPQGVSPLHF.

The rearrangement links TRBV19 to TRBJ1-5; D is uncertain. Germline V CDR1 and CDR2: LNHDA, SQIVND (reference sequence). The CDR3 has 13 amino acids. V lost 7 bases to trimming and J lost 7 bases, with 14 bases between them. CDR3 nucleotides: TGTGCCAGTACGGTAGGGATTACCCAGCCCCAGCATTTT. The encoded protein is CASTVGITQPQHF.

This clone was counted a few times. The V call is TRBV9, the J call TRBJ2-5; 9 positions agree with TRBD2. The trim removed 5 bases at V and 5 bases at J, leaving 13 bases unmatched. The CDR3 is made up of 16 amino acids. Germline loops: CDR1 SGDLS, CDR2 YYNGEE. The CDR3 sequence is CASSLGIAGVQETQYF. Written as DNA, the CDR3 is TGTGCCAGCAGTTTGGGGATAGCGGGGGTACAGGAGACCCAGTACTTC. The whole variable domain, remainder taken from reference TRBV9 and TRBJ2-5, is DSGVTQTPKHLITATGQRVTLRCSPRSGDLSVYWYQQSLDQGLQFLIQYYNGEERAKGNILERFSAQQFPDLHSELNLSSLELGDSALYFCASSLGIAGVQETQYFGPGTRLLVL.

This clone has a handful of counts. The V call is TRBV9, the J call TRBJ1-2; TRBD1 agrees at 7 bases. After removal of 0 bases from V and 7 bases from J, the junction contained 9 bases not matched to a gene. The germline CDR1 and CDR2 sequences are SGDLS and YYNGEE. The CDR3 extends over 15 amino acids. The CDR3 spells CASSVGILTGIGYTF. The CDR3 coding sequence is TGTGCCAGCAGCGTAGGGATATTGACAGGGATTGGCTACACCTTC.

This clone has just a few counts. This chain joins TRBV2 and TRBJ2-2, with D maybe TRBD1 (6 bases). V dropped 8 bases and J dropped 0 bases, with 10 bases sitting between them. The CDR3 covers 14 residues. From germline, CDR1 is SNHLY and CDR2 FYNNEI. CDR3 nucleotides: TGTGCCAGCGCGACAGGCACGAACACCGGGGAGCTGTTTTTT. It codes for CASATGTNTGELFF. The full variable domain, in which reference TRBV2 and TRBJ2-2 provide the parts outside the CDR3, is EPEVTQTPSHQVTQMGQEVILRCVPISNHLYFYWYRQILGQKVEFLVSFYNNEISEKSEIFDDQFSVERPDGSNFTLKIRSTKLEDSAMYFCASATGTNTGELFFGEGSRLTVL.

This clone was observed a handful of times. Other DNA variants within this sample encode the same CDR3. The chain recombines TRBV30 with TRBJ2-5; D is uncertain. V shed 3 bases and J shed 2 bases, with 4 bases lying between them. CDR3 size: 11 residues. CDR1 GTSNPN and CDR2 SVGIG come from the germline V gene (reference sequence). The CDR3 is CAWSRQETQYF. In DNA form, the CDR3 reads TGTGCCTGGAGCCGGCAAGAGACCCAGTACTTC. The full variable domain, in which reference TRBV30 and TRBJ2-5 provide the parts outside the CDR3, is SQTIHQWPATLVQPVGSPLSLECTVEGTSNPNLYWYRQAAGRGLQLLFYSVGIGQISSEVPQNLSASRPQDRQFILSSKKLLLSDSGFYLCAWSRQETQYFGPGTRLLVL.

This clone was seen more than once but under ten times. This sequence joins TRBV15 and TRBJ1-4; D gene ambiguous. Germline V gene sequence: CDR1 LNHNV, CDR2 YYDKDF (reference sequence). V was cut by 1 base and J by 6 bases, with 12 bases left in between. The length of the CDR3 is 15 residues. The CDR3 region is CATSRGRDPYEKLFF. For the CDR3, the DNA is TGTGCCACCAGCAGAGGAAGAGACCCGTATGAAAAACTGTTTTTT.

In its sample, this clone was seen a few times. The sample carries other DNA sequences with the same CDR3. The chain couples TRBV18 to TRBJ2-3; D unresolved. The V end was cut by 6 bases, the J end by 2 bases, with 6 bases between. The length of the CDR3 is 12 residues. The germline V gene encodes CDR1 KGHSH and CDR2 LQKENI. CDR3 coding DNA: TGTGCCAGCTCCCCGACCACAGATACGCAGTATTTT. Translated, it gives CASSPTTDTQYF.

The V and J genes are TRBV9 and TRBJ2-4; D remains ambiguous. The V end lost 3 bases, the J end lost 0 bases, and 10 bases lay between the germline ends. Germline V gene sequence: CDR1 SGDLS, CDR2 YYNGEE. CDR3 length: 15 amino acids. The CDR3 coding sequence is TGTGCCAGCAGCGCCGATCAGCTAGCCAAAAACATTCAGTACTTC. It encodes CASSADQLAKNIQYF.